A single sample gave rise to the 3 T cell receptor beta chains below, sequenced in a study of shared clonotypes between healthy human individuals (TCRdb year 2020). Library preparation was by the immunoSEQ multiplex PCR assay. TCRdb provides this immuneACCESS table in a form limited to in-frame rearrangements. Some clones are lacking; in checked studies, under half of them reflect an unresolved V gene, and why the rest are absent is not known. Present in this sample are 2 million to 2.5 million clones, less than 95% of which were seen just once. About 0.36% of the sample goes to the ten largest clones. The source material was naive CD4+ T cells from PBMCs. The cell subset or site label on this specimen signifies: CD45RA+ positively selected. These receptors all stem from a man aged 18 to 30 in good health. Some clones in this sample may be carry-over from other donors' samples.

The chain joins TRBV6-5 to TRBJ1-2, with D possibly matching TRBD1 (6 bases). This CDR3 spans 15 amino acids. Trimming took off 5 bases at V and 4 bases at J, with 17 bases between the two ends. Germline CDR1 MNHEY, CDR2 SVGAGI. CDR3: CASSKRSGGAYGYTF. CDR3 DNA sequence: TGTGCCAGCAGTAAACGGTCCGGGGGCGCCTATGGCTACACCTTC.

The DNA of the CDR3 is TGTGCCAGCAGGGTGGGGATCGACTACGAGCAGTACTTC. Translating it yields CASRVGIDYEQYF. The J gene is TRBJ2-7, the V gene TRBV6-1; D is unresolved. In germline, CDR1 is MNHNS, CDR2 SASEGT. With 6 bases removed from V and 3 bases from J, the gap between germline ends came to 12 bases. CDR3 length: 13 amino acids.

This chain uses TRBV7-2 with TRBJ2-3; 11 bases fit TRBD2. The germline V gene has CDR1 SGHTA and CDR2 FQGNSA. The length of the CDR3 is 16 residues. V was clipped by 4 bases and J by 4 bases; unmatched bases: 7. The CDR3 DNA reads as TGTGCCAGCAGCTACCTAGCGGGAGGCGGCGCAGATACGCAGTATTTT. Residues: CASSYLAGGGADTQYF.